This entry lists 29 T cell receptor beta chains sequenced from one sample in a study of CD8 T cells in ankylosing spondylitis. TCRdb fed the 5' RACE reads into MiXCR, producing one record per CDR3 protein. This sample has about 170,000 distinct CDR3 sequences, with around 20% found just once. Sequencing was performed on blood, either unsorted or a sorted T cell fraction (not recorded which). These receptors all come from a male donor with ankylosing spondylitis or in good health (not recorded which).

This clonotype appeared a few times. V and J are TRBV5-1 and TRBJ2-7; the D gene is possibly TRBD2 (6 bases). The V end lost 5 bases, the J end lost 2 bases, and 14 bases lay between the germline ends. The CDR3 loop spans 14 amino acids. Germline V lookup: CDR1 SGHRS, CDR2 YFSETQ. CDR3 DNA sequence: TGCGCCAGCAGAGAGGGCGGGGAACCCTACGAGCAGTACTTC. Translating it yields CASREGGEPYEQYF.

This clonotype was observed many times. This chain uses TRBV20-1 with TRBJ2-7; 8 bases agree with TRBD2. Germline loops: CDR1 DFQATT, CDR2 SNEGSKA (reference sequence). V trimming: 4 bases; J trimming: 1 base; junction bases outside the gene matches: 9. This CDR3 has 15 residues. CDR3 in DNA: TGCAGTGCTAACCTTCTAGCGGGTCGTTCCTACGAGCAGTACTTC. It translates to CSANLLAGRSYEQYF.

This clonotype showed up just a few times. The chain couples TRBV5-1 to TRBJ2-5, with D tentatively TRBD1 (5 bases). Germline V gives CDR1 SGHRS, CDR2 YFSETQ. Trimming took 0 bases from V and 4 from J, leaving 7 bases between them. The CDR3 extends over 13 amino acids. Here the CDR3 DNA reads TGCGCCAGCAGCTTGGTAGGGGTAGAGACCCAGTACTTC. Encoded protein: CASSLVGVETQYF.

This clonotype was counted ten times or more. The CDR3 here is CSAVLAGDENIQYF. The CDR3 DNA reads TGCAGTGCCGTACTAGCGGGAGATGAAAACATTCAGTACTTC. The chain employs TRBV20-1 and TRBJ2-4; 11 bases fit TRBD2. Germline V CDR1 and CDR2: DFQATT, SNEGSKA (reference sequence). The J segment lost 5 bases and the V segment lost 6 bases, leaving 6 bases of the junction unmatched. This CDR3 is 14 amino acids long.

In this sample, this clonotype turned up a few times. The rearrangement links TRBV13 to TRBJ2-5, with 7 bases lining up with TRBD2. This CDR3 has 14 residues. Germline V CDR1 and CDR2: PRHDT, FYEKMQ (reference sequence). V lost 0 bases and J lost 12; bases outside the gene matches: 10. The DNA of the CDR3 is TGTGCCAGCAGCTTAGGCCTAGCGGAACTTAGGGAGTACTTC. Translated: CASSLGLAELREYF.

The chain recombines TRBV27 with TRBJ1-1; D ambiguous. With 2 bases removed from V and 1 base from J, the gap between germline ends came to 5 bases. The CDR3 covers 13 residues. Germline CDR1 MNHEY, CDR2 SMNVEV (reference sequence). The CDR3 nucleotides are TGTGCCAGCAGTTTAAAGAAGAACACTGAAGCTTTCTTT. It specifies CASSLKKNTEAFF.

This clonotype showed up many times. V and J are TRBV20-1 and TRBJ1-1; TRBD1 matches at 10 bases. Trimming at V came to 5 bases and at J to 0 bases, leaving 3 bases not matched to a gene. CDR3 size: 14 residues. Germline V lookup: CDR1 DFQATT, CDR2 SNEGSKA (reference sequence). The CDR3: CSARQGAMNTEAFF. In DNA form, the CDR3 reads TGCAGTGCTCGACAGGGGGCCATGAACACTGAAGCTTTCTTT.

This clonotype was counted many times. The V call is TRBV11-2, the J call TRBJ2-3; D could derive from TRBD1 or TRBD2 (6 bases each). This CDR3 comprises 15 residues. V dropped 5 bases and J dropped 0 bases, with 12 bases sitting between them. Germline V gene sequence: CDR1 SGHAT, CDR2 FQNNGV. The CDR3 nucleotides are TGTGCCAGCAGCCTCAAGGGGGGTAGCACAGATACGCAGTATTTT. Its translation: CASSLKGGSTDTQYF.

The chain carries TRBV9 and TRBJ2-2; 8 positions agree with TRBD1. Germline trimming cut 5 bases from V and 6 bases from J; bases unmatched to any gene: 15. From germline, CDR1 is SGDLS and CDR2 YYNGEE. The CDR3 consists of 17 residues. CDR3 bases: TGTGCCAGCAGTCGAGGGTCAGGGGGCGGTATGTCCGGGGAGCTGTTTTTT. It translates to CASSRGSGGGMSGELFF.

The chain couples TRBV20-1 to TRBJ2-1; 10 nucleotides line up with TRBD2. With V trimmed by 1 base and J by 10 bases, 10 bases remained unmatched. The CDR3 totals 15 residues. CDR1 and CDR2 (germline): DFQATT, SNEGSKA (reference sequence). The CDR3 is CSARGPLAGGWEQFF. The CDR3 region has the DNA TGCAGTGCTAGAGGACCCTTAGCGGGAGGTTGGGAGCAGTTCTTC.

This clonotype has a count of ten or more. This chain links TRBV25-1 with TRBJ1-4; D gene ambiguous. The germline CDR1 and CDR2 sequences are MGHDK and SYGVNS. This CDR3 is 14 amino acids long. Trimming shortened V by 4 bases and J by 8 bases, and 14 bases separated the two germline ends. The CDR3 coding sequence is TGTGCCAGCAGTGGACAACGAGAGTACGAAAAACTGTTTTTT. It translates to CASSGQREYEKLFF.

The chain links TRBV14 to TRBJ2-3; 7 nucleotides line up with TRBD2. Trimming removed 8 bases from V and 0 bases from J; junction bases left unmatched: 11. CDR1 is SGHDN, CDR2 FVKESK, per germline. CDR3 length: 16 residues. In DNA, the CDR3 is TGTGCCAGCTCCGGGGAGCTAGCGGCGAGCACAGATACGCAGTATTTT. This gives the protein CASSGELAASTDTQYF.

This clonotype has a count of ten or more. The chain employs TRBV6-4 and TRBJ2-1; D unresolved. The CDR3 has 13 amino acids. V was pared by 2 bases and J by 8 bases, with 10 bases between. The V gene's germline CDR1 is MRHNA and CDR2 SNTAGT. The CDR3, as DNA: TGTGCCAGCAGTGACCCCGGAATCGATGAGCAGTTCTTC. Its protein product is CASSDPGIDEQFF.

The chain couples TRBV24-1 to TRBJ2-1; 9 bases line up with TRBD1. The germline CDR1 and CDR2 sequences are KGHDR and SFDVKD. The CDR3 is 15 residues long. With 5 bases clipped from V and 2 bases from J, the junction kept 3 bases outside the gene matches. CDR3 bases: TGTGCCACCAGTGGCGGGACAGGGCCCTACAATGAGCAGTTCTTC. This gives the protein CATSGGTGPYNEQFF.

The chain combines TRBV5-1 with TRBJ2-3, with TRBD2 matching over 12 bases. Per germline, CDR1 SGHRS and CDR2 YFSETQ. CDR3 length: 19 residues. V was pared by 4 bases and J by 3 bases, with 15 bases of the junction left unmatched. The CDR3 DNA sequence: TGCGCCAGCAGCGGCGGTTCCTCTAGCGGGAGGGCCGGGACAGATACGCAGTATTTT. Amino acid sequence: CASSGGSSSGRAGTDTQYF.

Ten or more counts support this clonotype. V usage is TRBV9 and J usage is TRBJ2-2, with TRBD2 as a possible D gene (5 bases). Trimming cost V 0 bases and J 0 bases, with 15 bases left between them. The CDR3 contains 18 residues. Germline V CDR1 and CDR2: SGDLS, YYNGEE. CDR3 nucleotides: TGTGCCAGCAGCGTAGTCCCCGCCGGGGTCGCGAACACCGGGGAGCTGTTTTTT. Protein: CASSVVPAGVANTGELFF.

Only a few counts were recorded for this clonotype. The chain joins TRBV12-3 or TRBV12-4 to TRBJ1-5; unclear D gene. The CDR3 runs 16 residues. V shed 3 bases and J shed 0 bases, with 12 bases lying between them. The CDR3 DNA reads as TGTGCCAGCAGTTTGCCCGGACTACATAGCAATCAGCCCCAGCATTTT. Protein: CASSLPGLHSNQPQHF.

This clonotype was detected ten times or more. The rearrangement links TRBV5-1 to TRBJ2-1; 7 bases line up with TRBD2. J gave up 5 bases and V 0 bases, and 2 bases lay outside the gene matches. CDR1 SGHRS and CDR2 YFSETQ come from the germline V gene. The CDR3 runs to 14 residues. In DNA form, the CDR3 reads TGCGCCAGCAGCTTGGCCGCGGGAGACAATGAGCAGTTCTTC. Amino acids: CASSLAAGDNEQFF. Supplemented by reference TRBV5-1 and TRBJ2-1, the full variable domain reads KAGVTQTPRYLIKTRGQQVTLSCSPISGHRSVSWYQQTPGQGLQFLFEYFSETQRNKGNFPGRFSGRQFSNSRSEMNVSTLELGDSALYLCASSLAAGDNEQFFGPGTRLTVL.

This chain uses TRBV20-1 with TRBJ1-2, with D maybe TRBD1 (6 bases). CDR1 and CDR2 (germline): DFQATT, SNEGSKA (reference sequence). The V gene lost 3 bases and the J gene lost 4 bases, with 15 bases spanning the gap. This CDR3 spans 14 amino acids. The CDR3 DNA sequence: TGCAGTGCTAGTCACCTAGGGGGGACCTATGGCTACACCTTC. Its translation: CSASHLGGTYGYTF.

This clonotype occurred many times. The gene calls are TRBV10-3 and TRBJ2-2; a possible D gene is TRBD2 (5 bases). V was clipped by 6 bases and J by 3 bases, with 11 bases between them. Germline assignment: CDR1 ENHRY and CDR2 SYGVKD. This CDR3 comprises 14 residues. DNA of the CDR3: TGTGCCATCAGGGAAACTAGTGACACCGGGGAGCTGTTTTTT. It translates to CAIRETSDTGELFF.

In its sample, this clonotype was seen many times. The chain recombines TRBV29-1 with TRBJ2-7; 7 nucleotides match TRBD2. J was trimmed by 3 bases and V by 5 bases; bases with no gene match: 4. There are 12 residues in the CDR3. CDR1 is SQVTM, CDR2 ANQGSEA, per germline. In nucleotides, the CDR3 is TGCAGCGTTTCGGGGGGATACTACGAGCAGTACTTC. It specifies CSVSGGYYEQYF.

This chain links TRBV5-1 with TRBJ1-1; D gene unclear. The germline V gene has CDR1 SGHRS and CDR2 YFSETQ. The CDR3 has 15 amino acids. Trimming cost V 0 bases and J 2 bases, with 11 bases left between them. The CDR3: CASSLESALNTEAFF. CDR3 sequence (DNA): TGCGCCAGCAGCTTGGAGTCGGCGCTTAACACTGAAGCTTTCTTT.

This chain uses TRBV12-3 or TRBV12-4 with TRBJ1-1; D unresolved. V gave up 7 bases and J gave up 2 bases, with 11 bases separating them. The CDR3 extends over 13 amino acids. CDR3 bases: TGTGCCAGCAACACTGCGGGAAACACTGAAGCTTTCTTT. Protein product: CASNTAGNTEAFF.

In this sample, this clonotype turned up many times. V gene TRBV7-8 combines with J gene TRBJ2-7; weak D call: TRBD1 (5 bases). Trimming pared 0 bases from V and 2 bases from J, leaving 8 bases between. CDR3 length: 14 residues. Germline CDR1 SGHVS, CDR2 FQNEAQ. The CDR3 region has the DNA TGTGCCAGCAGCTTAGCGACAGTAACCTACGAGCAGTACTTC. Amino acid sequence: CASSLATVTYEQYF.

The genes are TRBV18 and TRBJ1-1; TRBD1 might be the D (5 bases). This CDR3 has 14 amino acids. CDR1 is KGHSH and CDR2 is LQKENI in the germline V gene. V lost 6 bases, J lost 9 bases, and 20 bases lay in between. The CDR3 DNA is TGTGCCAGCTCCCTCTCGCCGGGGGGGACTCAAGCTTTCTTT. Its translation is CASSLSPGGTQAFF.

The rearrangement links TRBV28 to TRBJ1-3; D gene unclear. The CDR3 spans 13 residues. With 1 base removed from V and 4 bases from J, the gap between germline ends came to 5 bases. Germline lookup yields CDR1 MDHEN and CDR2 SYDVKM. CDR3 nucleotides: TGTGCCAGCAGTTTATTGAGGGGAAACACCATATATTTT. Residues: CASSLLRGNTIYF.

This clonotype came up many times. The chain combines TRBV5-5 with TRBJ1-5; D gene unclear. The V end lost 0 bases, the J end lost 0 bases, and 10 bases lay between the germline ends. Germline CDR1 reads SGHKS; CDR2 reads YYEKEE (reference sequence). The CDR3 has 16 amino acids. CDR3 residues: CASSLVPGYSNQPQHF. The CDR3 nucleotides read TGTGCCAGCAGCTTGGTTCCGGGGTATAGCAATCAGCCCCAGCATTTT.

The table lists this clonotype with many counts. This chain links TRBV6-1 with TRBJ1-1; 7 bases are a match to TRBD1. The CDR3 consists of 14 residues. The junction had 6 bases not matched to a gene; V was cut back by 5 bases and J by 3 bases. The germline V gene has CDR1 MNHNS and CDR2 SASEGT. The CDR3 protein is CASSRQTGYTEAFF. Written as DNA, the CDR3 is TGTGCCAGCAGTCGCCAGACAGGGTACACTGAAGCTTTCTTT.

This clonotype has only a few counts. V is TRBV28 and J is TRBJ2-1; D uncertain. The length of the CDR3 is 15 residues. V lost 3 bases and J lost 6, with 15 bases in between. CDR1 MDHEN and CDR2 SYDVKM come from the germline V gene. In nucleotides, the CDR3 is TGTGCCAGCAGTTTTCCGGCCCTTACGGTCAATGAGCAGTTCTTC. This gives the protein CASSFPALTVNEQFF.